Detailed here is one TCR beta chain. The data are from a study of CDR3 diversity in severe acne. A single record per CDR3 protein comes from TCRdb applying MiXCR to the PCR reads. The sample lists around 94,000 distinct CDR3 sequences, around 53% occurring once. The V end was cut by 8 bases, the J end by 7 bases, with 10 bases between. CDR1 and CDR2 (germline): SGDLS, YYNGEE. The CDR3 has 10 amino acids. The TCR sequence derives from a male donor with acne. Material for sequencing was blood. The chain couples TRBV9 to TRBJ2-7, with a weak D call TRBD1 (5 bases). The DNA for the CDR3 is TGTGCCAGTACAGGAGTGGAGCAGTACTTC. Translated, it gives CASTGVEQYF.